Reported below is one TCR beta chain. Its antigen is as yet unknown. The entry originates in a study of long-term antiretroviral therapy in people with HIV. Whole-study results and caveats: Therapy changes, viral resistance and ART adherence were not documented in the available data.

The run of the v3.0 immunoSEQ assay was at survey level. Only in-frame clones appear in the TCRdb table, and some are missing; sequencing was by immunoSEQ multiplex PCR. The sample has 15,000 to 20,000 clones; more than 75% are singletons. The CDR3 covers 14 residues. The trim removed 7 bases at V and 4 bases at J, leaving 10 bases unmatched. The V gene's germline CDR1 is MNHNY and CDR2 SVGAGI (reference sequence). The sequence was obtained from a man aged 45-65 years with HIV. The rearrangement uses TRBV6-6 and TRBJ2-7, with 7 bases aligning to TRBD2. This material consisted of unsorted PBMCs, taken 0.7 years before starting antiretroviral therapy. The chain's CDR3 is CASKRLRESYEQYF. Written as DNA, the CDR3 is TGTGCCAGCAAAAGGTTGCGGGAGTCTTACGAGCAGTACTTC.